This T cell receptor (beta chain) was found in a study of memory CD4+ T cells and cytomegalovirus serostatus. The sort gate was single viable CD3+CD4+CD8-CD45RO+ cells for memory CD4+ T cells. Sequenced by immunoSEQ multiplex PCR; TCRdb stores in-frame clones only, minus some. This sample yields 25,000 or so clones, of which 76% are seen a single time; around 1% belongs to the top ten. J lost 6 bases, V lost 1 base, and 5 bases had no gene match. Germline assignment: CDR1 SEHNR and CDR2 FQNEAQ (reference sequence). This CDR3 comprises 14 residues. The sequence derives from an adult in good health and CMV-seronegative. Material for sequencing was memory CD4+ T cells from blood. The rearrangement links TRBV7-9 to TRBJ2-7; 8 nucleotides align to TRBD1. CDR3 sequence (DNA): TGTGCCAGCAGCTTAGAAAGACAGGGGAGCGAGCAGTACTTC. Amino acids: CASSLERQGSEQYF. Full variable domain (rest looked up from reference TRBV7-9 and TRBJ2-7): DTGVSQNPRHKITKRGQNVTFRCDPISEHNRLYWYRQTLGQGPEFLTYFQNEAQLEKSRLLSDRFSAERPKGSFSTLEIQRTEQGDSAMYLCASSLERQGSEQYFGPGTRLTVT.